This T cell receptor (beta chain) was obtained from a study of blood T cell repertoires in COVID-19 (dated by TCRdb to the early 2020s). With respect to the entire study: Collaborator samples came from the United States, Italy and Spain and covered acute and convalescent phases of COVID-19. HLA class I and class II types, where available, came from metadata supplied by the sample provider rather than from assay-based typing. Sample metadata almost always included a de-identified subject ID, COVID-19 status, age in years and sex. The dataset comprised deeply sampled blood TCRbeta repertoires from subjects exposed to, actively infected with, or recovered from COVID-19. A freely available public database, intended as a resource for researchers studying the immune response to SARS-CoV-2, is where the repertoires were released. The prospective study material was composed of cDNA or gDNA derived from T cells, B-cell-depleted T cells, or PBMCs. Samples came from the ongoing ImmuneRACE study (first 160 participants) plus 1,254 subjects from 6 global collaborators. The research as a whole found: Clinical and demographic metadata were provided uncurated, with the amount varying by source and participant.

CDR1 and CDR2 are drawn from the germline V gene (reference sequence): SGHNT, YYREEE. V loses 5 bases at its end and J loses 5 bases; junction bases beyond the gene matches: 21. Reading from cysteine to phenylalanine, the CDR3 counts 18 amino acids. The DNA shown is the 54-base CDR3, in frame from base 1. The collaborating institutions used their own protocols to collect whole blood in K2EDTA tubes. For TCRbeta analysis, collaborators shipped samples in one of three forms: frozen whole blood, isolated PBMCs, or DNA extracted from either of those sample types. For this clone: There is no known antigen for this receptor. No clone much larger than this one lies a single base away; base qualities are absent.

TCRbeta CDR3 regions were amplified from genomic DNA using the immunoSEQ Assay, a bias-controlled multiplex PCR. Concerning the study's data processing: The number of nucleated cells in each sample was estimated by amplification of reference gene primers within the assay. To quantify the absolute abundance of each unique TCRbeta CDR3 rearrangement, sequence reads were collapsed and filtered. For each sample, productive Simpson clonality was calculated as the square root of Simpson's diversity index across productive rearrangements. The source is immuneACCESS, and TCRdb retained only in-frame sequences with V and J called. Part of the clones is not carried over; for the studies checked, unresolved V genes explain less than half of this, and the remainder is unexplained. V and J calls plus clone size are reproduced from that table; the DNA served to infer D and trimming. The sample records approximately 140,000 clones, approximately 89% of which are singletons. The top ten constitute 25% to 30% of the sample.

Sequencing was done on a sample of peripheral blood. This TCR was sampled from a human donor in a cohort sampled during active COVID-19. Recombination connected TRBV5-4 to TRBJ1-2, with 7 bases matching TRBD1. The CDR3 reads CASSPAGGSYPLGYGYTF. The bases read TGTGCCAGCAGTCCCGCAGGGGGTTCTTACCCCCTTGGTTATGGCTACACCTTC.